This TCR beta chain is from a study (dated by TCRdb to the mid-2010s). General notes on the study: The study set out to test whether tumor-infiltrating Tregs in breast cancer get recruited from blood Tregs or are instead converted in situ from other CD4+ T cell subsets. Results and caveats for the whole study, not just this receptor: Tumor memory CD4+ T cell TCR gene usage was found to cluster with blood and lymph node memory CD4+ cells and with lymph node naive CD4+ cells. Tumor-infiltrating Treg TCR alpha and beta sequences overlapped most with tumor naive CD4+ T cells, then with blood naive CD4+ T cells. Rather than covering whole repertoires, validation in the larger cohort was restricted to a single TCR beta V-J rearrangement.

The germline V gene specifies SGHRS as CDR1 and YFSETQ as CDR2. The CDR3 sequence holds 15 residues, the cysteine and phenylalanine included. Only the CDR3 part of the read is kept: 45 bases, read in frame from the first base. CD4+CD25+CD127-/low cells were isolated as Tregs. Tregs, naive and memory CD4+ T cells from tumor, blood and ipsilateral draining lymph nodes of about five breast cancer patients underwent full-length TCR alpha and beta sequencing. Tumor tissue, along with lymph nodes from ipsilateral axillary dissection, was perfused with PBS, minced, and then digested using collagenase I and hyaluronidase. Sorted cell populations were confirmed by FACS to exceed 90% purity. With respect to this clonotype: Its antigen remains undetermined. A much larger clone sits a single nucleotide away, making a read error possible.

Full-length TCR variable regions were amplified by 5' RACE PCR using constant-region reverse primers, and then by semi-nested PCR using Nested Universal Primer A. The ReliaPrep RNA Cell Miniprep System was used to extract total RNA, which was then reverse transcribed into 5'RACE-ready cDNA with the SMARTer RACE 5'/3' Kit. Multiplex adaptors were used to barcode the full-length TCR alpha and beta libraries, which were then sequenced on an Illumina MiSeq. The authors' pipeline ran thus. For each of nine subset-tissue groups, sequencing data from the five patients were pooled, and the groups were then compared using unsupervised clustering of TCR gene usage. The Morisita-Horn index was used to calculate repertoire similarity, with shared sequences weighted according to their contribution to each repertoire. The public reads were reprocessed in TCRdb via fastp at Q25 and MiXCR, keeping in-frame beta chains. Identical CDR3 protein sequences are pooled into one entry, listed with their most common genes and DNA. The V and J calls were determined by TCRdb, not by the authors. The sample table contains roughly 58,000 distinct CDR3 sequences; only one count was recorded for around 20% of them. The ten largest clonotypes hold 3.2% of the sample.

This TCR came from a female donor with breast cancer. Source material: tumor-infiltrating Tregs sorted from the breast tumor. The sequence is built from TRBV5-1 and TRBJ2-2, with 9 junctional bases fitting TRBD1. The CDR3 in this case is CSSSYGTGRTGELFF. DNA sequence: TGCTCCAGCAGCTACGGGACAGGGAGGACCGGGGAGCTGTTTTTT.